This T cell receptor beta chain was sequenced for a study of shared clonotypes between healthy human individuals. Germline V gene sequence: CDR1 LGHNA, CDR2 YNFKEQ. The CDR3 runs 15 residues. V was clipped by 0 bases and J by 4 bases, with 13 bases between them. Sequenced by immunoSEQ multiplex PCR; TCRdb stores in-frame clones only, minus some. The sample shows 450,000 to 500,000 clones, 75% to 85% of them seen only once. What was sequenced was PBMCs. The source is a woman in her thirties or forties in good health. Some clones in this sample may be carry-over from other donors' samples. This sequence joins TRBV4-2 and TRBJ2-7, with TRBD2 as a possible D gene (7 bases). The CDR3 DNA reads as TGTGCCAGCAGCCAAGACGGGGGGCCCGGGTACGAGCAGTACTTC. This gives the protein CASSQDGGPGYEQYF.